This TCR beta chain was profiled in a study of blood T cell repertoires in COVID-19 (dated by TCRdb to between 2020 and 2021). Study-level background: The collaborator samples originated in the United States, Italy and Spain and spanned the acute and convalescent phases of COVID-19. The prospective study material was composed of cDNA or gDNA derived from T cells, B-cell-depleted T cells, or PBMCs. The dataset comprised deeply sampled blood TCRbeta repertoires from subjects exposed to, actively infected with, or recovered from COVID-19. The sample metadata nearly always contained a de-identified subject ID, COVID-19 status, age in years and sex. The repertoires were released in a freely available public database intended as a resource for research on the immune response to SARS-CoV-2. Samples came from the ongoing ImmuneRACE study (first 160 participants) plus 1,254 subjects from 6 global collaborators. HLA class I and class II types, where available, came from metadata supplied by the sample provider rather than from assay-based typing. Results and caveats for the whole study, not just this receptor: How much clinical and demographic metadata was included differed by source and by participant, and the metadata was provided uncurated.

The immunoSEQ Assay, a bias-controlled multiplex PCR, was used to amplify TCRbeta CDR3 regions from genomic DNA. Per the original workflow: Nucleated cell counts per sample were estimated from amplification of reference gene primers within the assay. Sequence reads were collapsed and filtered to measure the absolute abundance of every unique TCRbeta CDR3 rearrangement. For each sample, productive Simpson clonality was calculated as the square root of Simpson's diversity index over productive rearrangements. TCRdb took this table from immuneACCESS and kept in-frame rearrangements with V and J called. Such tables lack part of the clones; where checked against another copy, unresolved V genes explain under half of the gap, and the rest is unexplained. V and J calls and clone size are given by that table; D and trimming were obtained from the DNA. This sample lists over 150,000 clones; about 88% were detected once. The ten top clones hold over 15% of the sample.

A note on this clone: No antigen is known for it. The input lacks base qualities; no much larger clone sits a single base away.

CDR1 and CDR2 are drawn from the germline V gene (reference sequence): SGHNT, YYREEE. The CDR3 runs 15 amino acids, cysteine and phenylalanine included. Only the CDR3 portion is preserved as DNA: 45 bases, with reading frame beginning at the first base. Relative to germline, V is missing 4 bases and J is missing 5 bases, with 6 bases of the junction outside any gene match. One collaborating source in Seattle enrolled patients while the patients were actively infected and followed the patients over time throughout the course of disease. The collaborating institutions used their own protocols to collect whole blood in K2EDTA tubes. Collaborator samples were shipped for TCRbeta analysis as frozen whole blood, isolated PBMCs, or DNA extracted from either sample type.

The TCR sequence derives from a man in his fifties or sixties with COVID-19, enrolled during active disease. The V and J genes are TRBV5-4 and TRBJ2-5, with 12 bases aligning to TRBD2. The sequenced sample was peripheral blood. The bases read TGTGCCAGCAGCGTCGGACTAGCGGGATGGGAGACCCAGTACTTC. This yields the protein CASSVGLAGWETQYF. The CDR3 plus the reference TRBV5-4 and TRBJ2-5 genes for the other parts give the full variable domain: ETGVTQSPTHLIKTRGQQVTLRCSSQSGHNTVSWYQQALGQGPQFIFQYYREEENGRGNFPPRFSGLQFPNYSSELNVNALELDDSALYLCASSVGLAGWETQYFGPGTRLLVL.